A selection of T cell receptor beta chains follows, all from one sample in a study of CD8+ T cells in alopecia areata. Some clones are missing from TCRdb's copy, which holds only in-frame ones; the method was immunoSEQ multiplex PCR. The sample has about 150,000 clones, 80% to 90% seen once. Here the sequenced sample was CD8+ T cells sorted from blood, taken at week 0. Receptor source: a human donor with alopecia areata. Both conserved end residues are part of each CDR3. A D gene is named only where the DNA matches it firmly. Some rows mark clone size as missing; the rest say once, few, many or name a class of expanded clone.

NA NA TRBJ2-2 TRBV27 TGTGCCAGCAGCCCTGCGAACACCGGGGAGCTGTTTTTT CASSPANTGELFF
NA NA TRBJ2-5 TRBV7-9 TGTGCCAGCAGCTTCCATGAAGAGACCCAGTACTTC CASSFHEETQYF
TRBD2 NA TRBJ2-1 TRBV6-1 TGTGCCACCGGACTAGCCGCCCTCTCCTACAATGAGCAGTTCTTC CATGLAALSYNEQFF
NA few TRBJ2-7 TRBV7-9 TGTGCCAGCAGTCCTTCGGAGGCCTACGAGCAGTACTTC CASSPSEAYEQYF
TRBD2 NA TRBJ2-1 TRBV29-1 TGCAGCGTCTCCGGACTAGCGGGGTACAATGAGCAGTTCTTC CSVSGLAGYNEQFF
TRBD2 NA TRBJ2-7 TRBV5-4 TGTGCCAGCAGTACGGGACTAGCGATCTACGAGCAGTACTTC CASSTGLAIYEQYF
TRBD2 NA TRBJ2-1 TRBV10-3 TGTGCCATCAGTGAGCCGGGGGGTTACAATGAGCAGTTCTTC CAISEPGGYNEQFF
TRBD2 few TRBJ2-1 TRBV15 TGTGCCACCAGCAGACGTAGCGGGACTAGCGGAACCTACAATGAGCAGTTCTTC CATSRRSGTSGTYNEQFF
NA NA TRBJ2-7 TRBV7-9 TGTGCCAGCAGCTACACCTACGAGCAGTACTTC CASSYTYEQYF
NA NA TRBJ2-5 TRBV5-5 TGTGCCAGCAGCTTGGCCAGGAGGATGTACCAAGAGACCCAGTACTTC CASSLARRMYQETQYF
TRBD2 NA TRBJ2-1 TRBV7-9 TGTGCCAGCAGCTTAGTGGGCAGCGGGAGGATATACAATGAGCAGTTCTTC CASSLVGSGRIYNEQFF
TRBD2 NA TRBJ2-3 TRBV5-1 TGCGCCAGCAGCCCCTCCGAGGCCAGGGGACTAGGAGATACGCAGTATTTT CASSPSEARGLGDTQYF
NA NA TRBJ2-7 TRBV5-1 TGCGCCAGCAGCTCACTCGACGAGCAGTACTTC CASSSLDEQYF
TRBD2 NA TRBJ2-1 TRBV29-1 TGCAGCGTTTCTACTAGCGGGAGCTCCTACAATGAGCAGTTCTTC CSVSTSGSSYNEQFF
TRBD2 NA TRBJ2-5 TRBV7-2 TGTGCCAGCAGCTTAGAAACTAGCGATGTGTGTAGTGACTTC CASSLETSDVCSDF
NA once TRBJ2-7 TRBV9 TGTGCCAGCAGCGGAAATCGGGACTCCCACTCCTACGAGCAGTACTTC CASSGNRDSHSYEQYF
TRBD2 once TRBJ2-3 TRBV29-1 TGCAGCGTGGAAGGACTAGTTGGGAGGAGTACAGATACGCAGTATTTT CSVEGLVGRSTDTQYF
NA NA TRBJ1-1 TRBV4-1 TGCGCCAGCAGCCAAGGAGTCGACACTGAAGCTTTCTTT CASSQGVDTEAFF
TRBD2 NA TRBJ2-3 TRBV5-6 TGTGCCAGCAGCTTGGCCTTAGCGGGGGCCTTCACAGATACGCAGTATTTT CASSLALAGAFTDTQYF
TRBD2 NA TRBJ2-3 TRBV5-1 TGCGCCAGCAGCTTGCAGCGGGGGGGCCCAGATACGCAGTATTTT CASSLQRGGPDTQYF
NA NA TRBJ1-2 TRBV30 TGTGCCTGGAGTGTACGACCAGGGGTTTCGATTGGATACACCTTC CAWSVRPGVSIGYTF
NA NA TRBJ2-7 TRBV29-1 TGCAGCGTTGAAACAGGGCACTCCTACGAGCAGTACTTC CSVETGHSYEQYF
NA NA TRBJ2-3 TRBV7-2 TGTGCCAGCAGCTTGAGGGAGGTGCGCACAGATACGCAGTATTTT CASSLREVRTDTQYF
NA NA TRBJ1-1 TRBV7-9 TGTGCCAGCAGCTCAGGGACGGGGGGTGAAGCTTTCTTT CASSSGTGGEAFF
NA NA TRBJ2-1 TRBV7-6 TGTGCCAGCAGCGGTAAGGGTCTTCAGTATGAGCAGTTCTTC CASSGKGLQYEQFF
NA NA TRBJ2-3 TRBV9 TGTGCCAGCAGCCCTACGGGGACCACCGATACGCAGTATTTT CASSPTGTTDTQYF
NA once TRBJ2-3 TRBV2 TGTGCCAGCAGCCCAACGGGGGTCGCCACAGATACGCAGTATTTT CASSPTGVATDTQYF
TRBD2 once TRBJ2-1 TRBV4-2 TGTGCCAGCAGCCAAGATTATAGCGGGGGGATTCGCTACAATGAGCAGTTCTTC CASSQDYSGGIRYNEQFF
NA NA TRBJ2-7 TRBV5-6 TGTGCCAGCAGCTTGGGAGGCGGGTACGAGCAGTACTTC CASSLGGGYEQYF
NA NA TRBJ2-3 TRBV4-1 TGCGCCAGCAGCCAAGATAGTCCACTGGCGGGCACAGATACGCAGTATTTT CASSQDSPLAGTDTQYF
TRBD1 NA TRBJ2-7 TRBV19 TGTGCCAGTAGTATCAGACAGGGGAGCATCTACGAGCAGTACTTC CASSIRQGSIYEQYF
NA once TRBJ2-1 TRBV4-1 TGCGCCAGCAGCCAAGACGGGAGTGAGCAGTTCTTC CASSQDGSEQFF
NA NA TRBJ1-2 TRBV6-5 TGTGCCAGCAGCCCCGAAGGCTCCGGCTACACCTTC CASSPEGSGYTF
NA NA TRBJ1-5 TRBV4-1 TGCGCCAGCAGCCAAGCGGGCAGCAATCAGCCCCAGCATTTT CASSQAGSNQPQHF
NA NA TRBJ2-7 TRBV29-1 TGCAGCGTTGCTGCGGAAGAGGGGCATGGATTCTACGAGCAGTACTTC CSVAAEEGHGFYEQYF
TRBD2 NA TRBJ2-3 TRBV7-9 TGTGCCAGCAGCCCACCCCTCGCGGGGGGGCCTAGGGGCACAGATACGCAGTATTTT CASSPPLAGGPRGTDTQYF
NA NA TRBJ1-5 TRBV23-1 TGCGCCAGAGGAACCCGGGACCGGAATCAGCCCCAGCATTTT CARGTRDRNQPQHF